This T cell receptor beta chain came from a study of T cell responses to AZD1222 COVID-19 vaccine. CDR3 size: 18 residues. General observations from the study: An increase in Spike-specific TCR breadth and depth was observed after two AZD1222 doses. Females made up more of the donors, who were largely white British, and clonal diversity may have come out too low.

Libraries were prepared by immunoSEQ multiplex PCR; TCRdb keeps only in-frame clonotypes and omits some of them. This sample has 120,000 or so clones, with approximately 80% found just once. In the case of this clone: Antigen specificity is unknown.

The sample consisted of peripheral blood, taken 28 days after the second AZD1222 dose. The rearrangement links TRBV12-2 to TRBJ1-2; TRBD1 reflects the table's D call only, with no check against the DNA. TRBV12-2 is annotated as a pseudogene. This clonotype was obtained from an adult who received the AZD1222 COVID-19 vaccine. This CDR3 is CASRLAGQGRFFNYGYTF. As DNA, the CDR3 is TGTGCAAGTCGCTTAGCAGGACAGGGGAGATTCTTCAACTATGGCTACACCTTC.